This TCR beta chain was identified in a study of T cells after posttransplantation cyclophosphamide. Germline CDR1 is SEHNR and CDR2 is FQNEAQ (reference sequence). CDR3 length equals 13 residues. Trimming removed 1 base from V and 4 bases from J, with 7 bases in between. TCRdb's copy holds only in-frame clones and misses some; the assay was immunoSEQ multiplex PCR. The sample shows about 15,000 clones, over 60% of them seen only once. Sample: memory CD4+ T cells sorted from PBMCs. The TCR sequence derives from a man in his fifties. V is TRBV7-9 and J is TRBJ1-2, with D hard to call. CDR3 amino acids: CASSLGLIYGYTF. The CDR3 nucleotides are TGTGCCAGCAGCTTAGGACTTATCTATGGCTACACCTTC.